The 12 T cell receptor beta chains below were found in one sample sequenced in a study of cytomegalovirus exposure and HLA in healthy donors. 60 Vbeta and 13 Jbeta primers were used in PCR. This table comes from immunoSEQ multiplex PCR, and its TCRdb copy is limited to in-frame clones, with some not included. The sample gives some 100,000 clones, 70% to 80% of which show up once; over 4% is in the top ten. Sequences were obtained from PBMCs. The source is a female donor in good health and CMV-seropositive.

The CDR3 is CSATGLRQFF. CDR3 nucleotides: TGCAGTGCTACCGGACTGCGGCAGTTCTTC. This rearrangement joins TRBV20-1 to TRBJ2-1; D perhaps matches TRBD2 (5 bases). The CDR3 has 10 amino acids. V lost 4 bases, J lost 12 bases, and 10 bases lay in between. Germline V gene lookup returns CDR1 DFQATT and CDR2 SNEGSKA (reference sequence).

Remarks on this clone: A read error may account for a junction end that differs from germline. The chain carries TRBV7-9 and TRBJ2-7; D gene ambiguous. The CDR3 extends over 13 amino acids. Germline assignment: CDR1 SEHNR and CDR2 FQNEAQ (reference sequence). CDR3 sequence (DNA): TGTTCCAGCAGCTCCGATCGCAGGTACGAGCAGTACTTC. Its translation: CSSSSDRRYEQYF. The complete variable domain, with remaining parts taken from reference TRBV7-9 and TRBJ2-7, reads DTGVSQNPRHKITKRGQNVTFRCDPISEHNRLYWYRQTLGQGPEFLTYFQNEAQLEKSRLLSDRFSAERPKGSFSTLEIQRTEQGDSAMYLCSSSSDRRYEQYFGPGTRLTVT.

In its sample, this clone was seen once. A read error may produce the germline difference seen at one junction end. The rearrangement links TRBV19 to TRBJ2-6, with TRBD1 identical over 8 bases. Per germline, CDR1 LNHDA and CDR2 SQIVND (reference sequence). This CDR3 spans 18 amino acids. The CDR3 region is CASSIPRTGTSGANGLTF. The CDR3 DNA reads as TGTGCCAGTAGTATCCCGCGGACAGGGACCTCTGGGGCCAACGGCCTGACTTTC.

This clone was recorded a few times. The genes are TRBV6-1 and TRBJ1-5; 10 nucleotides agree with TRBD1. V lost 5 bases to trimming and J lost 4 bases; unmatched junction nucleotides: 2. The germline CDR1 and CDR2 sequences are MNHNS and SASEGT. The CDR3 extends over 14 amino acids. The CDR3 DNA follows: TGTGCCAGCAGTTGGACAGGGGGGAATCAGCCCCAGCATTTT. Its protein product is CASSWTGGNQPQHF.

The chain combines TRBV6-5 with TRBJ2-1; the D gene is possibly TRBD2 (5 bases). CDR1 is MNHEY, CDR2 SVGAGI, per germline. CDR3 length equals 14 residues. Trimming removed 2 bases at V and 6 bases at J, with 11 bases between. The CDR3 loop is CASSYVGVLNEQFF. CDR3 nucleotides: TGTGCCAGCAGTTACGTGGGAGTTCTCAATGAGCAGTTCTTC.

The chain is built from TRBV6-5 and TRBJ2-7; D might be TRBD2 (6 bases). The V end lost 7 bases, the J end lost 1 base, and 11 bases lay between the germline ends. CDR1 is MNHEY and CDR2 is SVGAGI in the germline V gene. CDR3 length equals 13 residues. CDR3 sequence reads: CASKGTASYEQYF. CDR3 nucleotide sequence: TGTGCCAGCAAGGGGACTGCTTCCTACGAGCAGTACTTC.

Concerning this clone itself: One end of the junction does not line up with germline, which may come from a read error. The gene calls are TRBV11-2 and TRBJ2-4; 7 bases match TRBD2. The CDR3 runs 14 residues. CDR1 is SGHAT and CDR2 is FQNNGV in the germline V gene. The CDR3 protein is CASSSRLAKNSQYF. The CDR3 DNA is TGTGCCAGCAGCTCACGACTAGCCAAAAACAGTCAGTACTTC.

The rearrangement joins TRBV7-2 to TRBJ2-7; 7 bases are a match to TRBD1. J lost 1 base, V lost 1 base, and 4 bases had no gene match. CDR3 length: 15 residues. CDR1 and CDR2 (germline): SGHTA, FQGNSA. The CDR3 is CASSLGSQGSYEQYF. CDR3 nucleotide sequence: TGTGCCAGCAGCTTAGGGTCACAGGGGTCCTACGAGCAGTACTTC.

In DNA, the CDR3 is TGTGCCAGCTTAGTTCCCTACGAGCAGTACTTC. Translating it yields CASLVPYEQYF. The chain is built from TRBV2 and TRBJ2-7; D uncertain. Germline V gives CDR1 SNHLY, CDR2 FYNNEI. The CDR3 extends over 11 amino acids. Trimming took off 8 bases at V and 2 bases at J, with 7 bases between the two ends.

For the CDR3, the DNA is TGTGCCTGGAGTGGGGCGGGGACAGATACGCAGTATTTT. Encoded protein: CAWSGAGTDTQYF. The chain links TRBV30 to TRBJ2-3; tentative D call: TRBD2 (6 bases). Germline V gene sequence: CDR1 GTSNPN, CDR2 SVGIG (reference sequence). The V gene lost 1 base and the J gene lost 3 bases, with 8 bases spanning the gap. The CDR3 runs to 13 residues.

The chain's CDR3 is CASSFSSNEQFF. For the CDR3, the DNA is TGCGCCAGCAGCTTTTCCAGCAATGAGCAGTTCTTC. This rearrangement joins TRBV5-1 to TRBJ2-1; no reliable D call. The germline gives CDR1 SGHRS, CDR2 YFSETQ. V lost 2 bases to trimming and J lost 6 bases, with 6 bases between them. This CDR3 contains 12 residues.

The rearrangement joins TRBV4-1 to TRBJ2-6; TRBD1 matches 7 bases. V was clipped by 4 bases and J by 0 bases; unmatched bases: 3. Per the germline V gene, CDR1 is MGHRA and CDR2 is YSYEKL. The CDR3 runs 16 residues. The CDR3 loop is CASSPRDSSGANVLTF. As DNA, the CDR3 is TGCGCCAGCAGCCCCAGGGACAGCTCTGGGGCCAACGTCCTGACTTTC.